Listed below are T cell receptor beta chains from one sample, sequenced in a study of blood T cells in healthy people across ages. TCRdb passed the 5' RACE reads through MiXCR, listing each CDR3 protein once. The sample records roughly 800,000 distinct CDR3 sequences, roughly 26% being singletons. Separately, the same data were catalogued under a study of T cells of mothers and their children.

The sample comprised blood. The source of these receptors is a boy between 10 and 17 years old in good health. CDR3s include the opening cysteine and the closing phenylalanine or tryptophan. The D gene is left open where the match is weak. A clone size is listed for some rows: how often the clone was seen (once, few, many), or a class if it is expanded.

d_gene	abundance	len	v_gene	j_gene	CDR3aa	CDR3nt
NA	few	13	TRBV12-3/TRBV12-4	TRBJ1-1	CASSFRGLTEAFF	TGTGCCAGCAGTTTTCGGGGGCTCACTGAAGCTTTCTTT
NA	few	14	TRBV10-3	TRBJ2-5	CAISGRTVGETQYF	TGTGCCATCAGTGGGAGGACAGTCGGTGAGACCCAGTACTTC
NA	NA	16	TRBV11-2	TRBJ2-6	CASSLVTGSGANVLTF	TGTGCCAGCAGCTTAGTCACGGGCTCTGGGGCCAACGTCCTGACTTTC
TRBD2	few	18	TRBV13	TRBJ2-3	CASSLGASGGPSTDTQYF	TGTGCCAGCAGCTTAGGAGCTAGCGGGGGCCCGAGCACAGATACGCAGTATTTT
NA	few	13	TRBV7-8	TRBJ2-5	CASRGFPQETQYF	TGTGCCAGCAGGGGATTTCCCCAAGAGACCCAGTACTTC
NA	NA	15	TRBV5-1	TRBJ1-4	CASSRGATGSEKLFF	TGCGCCAGCAGCCGGGGGGCAACCGGGAGTGAAAAACTGTTTTTT
NA	few	14	TRBV9	TRBJ2-5	CASSYRQVGETQYF	TGTGCCAGCAGCTACCGACAGGTCGGAGAGACCCAGTACTTC
NA	medium-sized	12	TRBV12-3/TRBV12-4	TRBJ2-7	CASSLGSGEQYF	TGTGCCAGCAGCTTAGGATCGGGTGAGCAGTACTTC
TRBD2	NA	15	TRBV4-2	TRBJ2-7	CASSQVSGGAYEQYF	TGTGCCAGCAGCCAAGTATCCGGGGGGGCCTACGAGCAGTACTTC
NA	few	14	TRBV28	TRBJ2-5	CASSPSAAGGVGDF	TGTGCCAGCAGTCCCTCCGCCGCGGGCGGGGTGGGTGACTTC
NA	NA	12	TRBV20-1	TRBJ1-2	CSASAANYGYTF	TGCAGTGCTAGCGCAGCTAACTATGGCTACACCTTC
NA	NA	18	TRBV20-1	TRBJ2-7	CSATGQDGRGDHPLGQYF	TGCAGTGCTACTGGACAGGATGGGCGGGGGGACCACCCTTTAGGGCAGTACTTC
NA	NA	14	TRBV13	TRBJ2-5	CASRRRGLQETQYF	TGTGCCAGCAGAAGGCGGGGGCTCCAAGAGACCCAGTACTTC
NA	NA	12	TRBV19	TRBJ1-5	CASRHLSQPQHF	TGTGCCAGTAGGCACTTGAGTCAGCCCCAGCATTTT
TRBD2	NA	16	TRBV19	TRBJ2-5	CASSIVSSGGEETQYF	TGTGCCAGTAGTATAGTATCCAGCGGGGGGGAAGAGACCCAGTACTTC
TRBD1	NA	13	TRBV5-5	TRBJ1-2	CASSLGRGLGYTF	TGTGCCAGCAGCTTGGGAAGGGGGCTTGGCTACACCTTC
NA	NA	14	TRBV4-1	TRBJ2-4	CASSHPVTENIQYF	TGCGCCAGCAGCCATCCTGTGACGGAAAACATTCAGTACTTC
NA	NA	14	TRBV29-1	TRBJ2-3	CSVHRETSTDTQYF	TGCAGCGTTCACAGAGAAACTAGCACAGATACGCAGTATTTT
NA	few	14	TRBV12-3/TRBV12-4	TRBJ1-3	CASRRASSGNTIYF	TGTGCCAGCCGGCGGGCGAGCTCTGGAAACACCATATATTTT
TRBD2	few	16	TRBV7-9	TRBJ2-7	CAGAGEGVTGPYEQYF	TGTGCCGGAGCGGGGGAGGGTGTCACAGGACCCTACGAGCAGTACTTC
NA	NA	12	TRBV5-1	TRBJ2-7	CASSLGQVEQYF	TGCGCCAGCAGCTTGGGACAGGTCGAGCAGTACTTC
NA	NA	14	TRBV6-5	TRBJ1-4	CASSHDRDNEKLFF	TGTGCCAGCAGTCACGACAGAGATAATGAAAAACTGTTTTTT
TRBD1	few	14	TRBV24-1	TRBJ1-2	CATSDRDRVYGYTF	TGTGCCACCAGTGATCGGGACAGGGTCTATGGCTACACCTTC
TRBD2	NA	15	TRBV20-1	TRBJ2-1	CSASIAGGPGNEQFF	TGCAGTGCTAGCATAGCGGGGGGGCCAGGGAATGAGCAGTTCTTC
NA	few	14	TRBV3-1	TRBJ2-5	CASSQYGAEETQYF	TGTGCCAGCAGCCAATATGGGGCCGAAGAGACCCAGTACTTC
TRBD2	once	14	TRBV20-1	TRBJ2-1	CSAPTSGSTNEQFF	TGCAGTGCTCCAACTAGCGGGAGTACCAATGAGCAGTTCTTC
TRBD2	NA	15	TRBV14	TRBJ2-2	CASSSQAGEAGELFF	TGTGCCAGCAGCTCTCAAGCGGGGGAGGCCGGGGAGCTGTTTTTT
TRBD1	NA	15	TRBV25-1	TRBJ1-2	CASSDRPGGEYGYTF	TGTGCCAGCAGTGATCGCCCAGGGGGAGAGTATGGCTACACCTTC
NA	NA	11	TRBV2	TRBJ1-2	CASTSGRGYTF	TGTGCCAGCACCTCCGGTAGGGGCTACACCTTC
NA	many	13	TRBV14	TRBJ1-2	CASSLGQYYGYTF	TGTGCCAGCAGTCTTGGACAGTACTATGGCTACACCTTC
NA	few	12	TRBV14	TRBJ2-4	CASSQDETTRDF	TGTGCCAGCAGCCAAGATGAAACCACCCGGGACTTC
TRBD1	few	14	TRBV15	TRBJ2-1	CATRETGSYNEQFF	TGTGCCACCAGGGAGACAGGGTCCTACAATGAGCAGTTCTTC
NA	many	12	TRBV29-1	TRBJ2-7	CSVGTQIYEQYF	TGCAGCGTCGGGACACAAATTTACGAGCAGTACTTC
NA	NA	14	TRBV30	TRBJ1-2	CAWSDHRIPYGYTF	TGTGCCTGGAGTGACCACAGGATCCCCTATGGCTACACCTTC
TRBD2	NA	17	TRBV28	TRBJ2-3	CASSLLRGNPRTDTQYF	TGTGCCAGCAGTTTATTGCGGGGGAACCCCCGCACAGATACGCAGTATTTT
NA	NA	12	TRBV7-9	TRBJ2-7	CASSLSLDEQYF	TGTGCCAGCAGCTTATCCCTTGACGAGCAGTACTTC
NA	few	17	TRBV9	TRBJ2-5	CASSRPGDTAYQETQYF	TGTGCCAGCAGCCGCCCGGGGGACACGGCGTACCAAGAGACCCAGTACTTC
NA	NA	14	TRBV12-3/TRBV12-4	TRBJ2-3	CASSFVSFTDTQYF	TGTGCCAGCAGTTTTGTGTCTTTCACAGATACGCAGTATTTT
NA	NA	14	TRBV12-3/TRBV12-4	TRBJ2-5	CASSWALGEETQYF	TGTGCCAGCAGTTGGGCGCTTGGAGAAGAGACCCAGTACTTC
NA	NA	15	TRBV9	TRBJ2-1	CASSVAGGGNNEQFF	TGTGCCAGCAGCGTAGCGGGGGGCGGAAACAATGAGCAGTTCTTC
TRBD1	NA	16	TRBV3-1	TRBJ2-2	CASSPRDSPNTGELFF	TGTGCCAGCAGCCCCCGGGACAGTCCGAACACCGGGGAGCTGTTTTTT
NA	few	12	TRBV20-1	TRBJ2-1	CSASGTTNEQFF	TGCAGTGCTTCCGGGACAACCAATGAGCAGTTCTTC
TRBD1	NA	15	TRBV19	TRBJ2-7	CASTLGTGAVYEQYF	TGTGCCAGTACCCTGGGGACAGGGGCAGTCTACGAGCAGTACTTC
TRBD2	NA	18	TRBV7-9	TRBJ2-5	CASSYGTSGARNQETQYF	TGTGCCAGCAGCTATGGGACTAGCGGGGCACGGAACCAAGAGACCCAGTACTTC
TRBD2	NA	16	TRBV20-1	TRBJ2-1	CSARAGTSDNYNEQFF	TGCAGTGCTAGGGCCGGGACTAGCGATAACTACAATGAGCAGTTCTTC